The clone carrying this T cell receptor (beta chain) was found many times. What it binds is not known. Hyperthyroidism of Graves' type that showed no ophthalmopathy progression within 18 months was stable. Patients aged 18 to 65 had newly diagnosed hyperthyroidism that had lasted under 2 months. Diagnoses were made from clinical symptoms, serum measures (thyroxine and TRAb), thyroid ultrasound and orbital computed tomography. This CDR3 contains 14 residues. Per germline, CDR1 SQVTM and CDR2 ANQGSEA. V gave up 1 base and J gave up 5 bases, with 14 bases separating them. This sample stems from a study of T cells in Graves' hyperthyroidism and ophthalmopathy. Amplification targeted TCR beta CDR3 regions from RNA transcripts. HTBI primers were the set used in a first-round RT-PCR of the TCR CDR3. TCRdb processed the multiplex PCR reads anew with MiXCR; each CDR3 protein has one entry. The data contain roughly 580,000 distinct CDR3 sequences, around 42% of them seen just once; the ten biggest clones take up 8.2%.

General study results and limits: Among thyroid clonotypes expanded above 0.001, most also appeared in blood.

The chain recombines TRBV29-1 with TRBJ1-1; D ambiguous. Material for sequencing was peripheral blood or thyroid tissue (not recorded which). The sequence derives from a woman between 18 and 29 years old with Graves' hyperthyroidism. CDR3 region: CSVEVGGSRTEAFF. In DNA form, the CDR3 reads TGCAGCGTTGAAGTAGGAGGGTCGAGAACTGAAGCTTTCTTT.